This TCR beta chain was observed in a study of regulatory T cells in long-lasting Graves disease. Study-wide points: The persistent group shared about 2,700 public clonotypes, more than the roughly 990 shared by new patients.

Time point described: newly diagnosed GD, antithyroid drugs for less than 3 months. From RNA extracted from PBMCs, the TCR library was made. Details on this clonotype: Its antigen is as yet unknown.

CDR3 regions were amplified by Arm-PCR using iRepertoire HTBI primers to build TCR beta libraries. Authors' analysis steps: Identified across the samples were over 50 TRBV segments and approximately 14 TRBJ segments. TCRdb called the multiplex PCR reads again in MiXCR, with one record for every CDR3 protein. TCRdb assigned the V and J calls; the authors' analysis was not used. The sample yields 400,000 to 500,000 distinct CDR3 sequences, approximately 14% seen once. This same sample was also taken into another study, of T cells in Graves' hyperthyroidism and ophthalmopathy. That investigation notes: Ophthalmopathy prediction by the model preceded onset by a median about 6 months.

The material sequenced was peripheral blood mononuclear cells (PBMCs), taken at new diagnosis, from a patient treated with antithyroid drugs. The source is a woman aged 50 to 60 with Graves disease.

CDR3 DNA: TGTGCCAGCAGCACGACTCAGAGCTCCTACAATGAGCAGTTCTTC. This encodes CASSTTQSSYNEQFF. The chain uses TRBV7-3 and TRBJ2-1; D not certain. The CDR3 is 15 amino acids. Per the germline V gene, CDR1 is SGHTA and CDR2 is FQGTGA. V was trimmed by 5 bases and J by 0 bases, leaving 11 bases between them.